This is a list of T cell receptor beta chains from one sample in a study of shared clonotypes between healthy human individuals. The method was immunoSEQ multiplex PCR; TCRdb's version includes in-frame clones alone and lacks a portion of them. The table includes 2 million to 2.5 million clones, 85% to 95% detected once. Sequencing was done on a sample of naive CD4+ T cells from PBMCs. The receptors stem from a young man in good health. Some clones in this sample may be carry-over from other donors' samples. CDR3s include the opening cysteine and the closing phenylalanine or tryptophan. D genes are given only for firm matches. Expanded clones are given a class, and other clones once, few, many or no size at all.

clone_size	v_call	j_call	d_call	cdr3_nt	cdr3_aa
NA	TRBV5-6	TRBJ1-6	NA	TGTGCCAGCAGCTTGGGGCCCACGGGGAATTCACCCCTCCACTTT	CASSLGPTGNSPLHF
NA	TRBV7-8	TRBJ2-5	TRBD2	TGTGCCAGCAGCTTTTCCACGACTAGCGGCCGAGAGACCCAGTACTTC	CASSFSTTSGRETQYF
NA	TRBV11-3	TRBJ2-2	NA	TGTGCCAGCAGAGAGACAGGGAACACCGGGGAGCTGTTTTTT	CASRETGNTGELFF
NA	TRBV18	TRBJ1-1	NA	TGTGCCAGCTCACCAGTAACCGCGCCGGACACTGAAGCTTTCTTT	CASSPVTAPDTEAFF
NA	TRBV7-3	TRBJ2-5	NA	TGTGCCAGCAGCTTTAATGGGGGAGAGACCCAGTACTTC	CASSFNGGETQYF
NA	TRBV11-2	TRBJ2-3	NA	TGTGCCAGCAGCTTGTCAGCTAGCACAGATACGCAGTATTTT	CASSLSASTDTQYF
NA	TRBV28	TRBJ1-5	TRBD1	TGTGCCAGCAGTTCCTACAGGGGGGCGCATTTT	CASSSYRGAHF
NA	TRBV7-3	TRBJ1-2	NA	TGTGCCAGCAGCTTAAGGTCGAACTATGGCTACACCTTC	CASSLRSNYGYTF
NA	TRBV30	TRBJ2-5	TRBD2	TGTGCCTGGAGTGCCCCCGGACTAGCTCGCAGGGTTTGGAAGGGAGAGACCCAGTACTTC	CAWSAPGLARRVWKGETQYF
NA	TRBV28	TRBJ1-2	NA	TGTGCCAGCAGTTTATGGGGGGGAGAGGGTGGCTACACCTTC	CASSLWGGEGGYTF
NA	TRBV10-3	TRBJ2-7	NA	TGTGCCATCAGTGTTCTCCCAACCTACGAGCAGTACTTC	CAISVLPTYEQYF
NA	TRBV7-2	TRBJ1-2	NA	TGTGCCAGCAGCCTCCAGGACACGACGTTCTATGGCTACACCTTC	CASSLQDTTFYGYTF
NA	TRBV30	TRBJ2-3	TRBD2	TGTGCCCGGGGGGGACTAGCGGGAGTCTACGGTACGCAGTATTTT	CARGGLAGVYGTQYF
NA	TRBV5-4	TRBJ1-4	NA	TGTGCCAGCAGCGGGGGGGAGGTCGGCCCAGATGAAAAACTGTTTTTT	CASSGGEVGPDEKLFF
NA	TRBV27	TRBJ2-3	NA	TGTGCCAGCAGTCGGTTTAGCTGGGACGCAGGGGATACGCAGTATTTT	CASSRFSWDAGDTQYF
NA	TRBV29-1	TRBJ2-2	NA	TGCAGCGTGAAGGGACATTTCGGGGAGCTGTTTTTT	CSVKGHFGELFF
once	TRBV28	TRBJ2-1	TRBD2	TGTGCCAGCAGTCTACTAGCGGGAGGGTACAATGAGCAGTTCTTC	CASSLLAGGYNEQFF
NA	TRBV6-1	TRBJ1-2	TRBD1	TGTGCCAGCAGTGAGCGGACAGGGGGCGATGGCTACACCTTC	CASSERTGGDGYTF
NA	TRBV30	TRBJ1-4	TRBD1	TGTGCCTGGAGGGACAGGGTAGGTGGCGGTGAAAAACTGTTTTTT	CAWRDRVGGGEKLFF
NA	TRBV2	TRBJ1-4	TRBD1	TGTGCCAGCAGATTACAGGGGAGGACTAATGAAAAACTGTTTTTT	CASRLQGRTNEKLFF
NA	TRBV5-6	TRBJ2-7	NA	TGTGCCAGCAGCTTAGGACAGTCCGGGTCCTACGAGCAGTACTTC	CASSLGQSGSYEQYF
once	TRBV7-9	TRBJ1-5	TRBD1	TGTGCCAGCAGCTGGGGACAGGGGGCGGTCCAGCCCCAGCATTTT	CASSWGQGAVQPQHF
NA	TRBV27	TRBJ2-1	NA	TGTGCCAGCAGTTTACGTAGCCCCTCCTACAATGAGCAGTTCTTC	CASSLRSPSYNEQFF
NA	TRBV28	TRBJ2-7	NA	TGTGCCAGCAGTTTCCCCCCCCGGGAACCCTCCTACGAGCAGTACTTC	CASSFPPREPSYEQYF
NA	TRBV28	TRBJ1-1	NA	TGTGCCAGCAGTTTGGTCCGCTGGAACACTGAAGCTTTCTTT	CASSLVRWNTEAFF
NA	TRBV9	TRBJ2-5	NA	TGTGCCAGCAGCCTCGAACAGGGAAGAGAGACCCAGTACTTC	CASSLEQGRETQYF
NA	TRBV5-6	TRBJ2-3	NA	TGTGCCAGCACGACCCGCGCGTATGATACGCAGTATTTT	CASTTRAYDTQYF
NA	TRBV27	TRBJ2-1	NA	TGTGCCAGCAGTGGGGAGGAGGGGTCCTACAATGAGCAGTTCTTC	CASSGEEGSYNEQFF
once	TRBV4-1	TRBJ1-3	NA	TGCGCCAGCAGCCAAAACACCGGGGGCTCTGGAAACACCATATATTTT	CASSQNTGGSGNTIYF
NA	TRBV19	TRBJ2-3	TRBD2	TGTGCCACTCGGGGGGGTTTCCGGAGCACAGATACGCAGTATTTT	CATRGGFRSTDTQYF
NA	TRBV6-1	TRBJ1-1	NA	TGTGCCAGCAGTGAAGCTACCGTCAGCTTTATTAACACTGAAGCTTTCTTT	CASSEATVSFINTEAFF
NA	TRBV7-9	TRBJ1-3	NA	TGTGCCAGCAGTCACTACGGGGGGAGCTCTGGAAACACCATATATTTT	CASSHYGGSSGNTIYF
NA	TRBV5-4	TRBJ1-2	NA	TGTGCCAGCAGCTTGCTCGGCCACGACATTAACTATGGCTACACCTTC	CASSLLGHDINYGYTF
once	TRBV5-1	TRBJ2-5	TRBD2	TGCGCCAGCAGCGCGGGGACTAGCGGGAGACGGGAGACCCAGTACTTC	CASSAGTSGRRETQYF
NA	TRBV6-6	TRBJ1-4	TRBD1	TGTGCCAGCAGTGGACAAAACAGGGGAACTAATGAAAAACTGTTTTTT	CASSGQNRGTNEKLFF
NA	TRBV25-1	TRBJ2-1	TRBD2	TGTGCCAGCAGAATAGCGGGGCCTTGGGATGAGCAGTTCTTC	CASRIAGPWDEQFF
NA	TRBV7-2	TRBJ1-2	NA	TGTGCCAGCAGCCCTCGTTCTGAGACAGCCCATATGAATGGCTACACCTTC	CASSPRSETAHMNGYTF
NA	TRBV4-1	TRBJ2-2	TRBD2	TGCGCCAGCAGCCAAGCACTAGCGGGAGGCCCGAACACCGGGGAGCTGTTTTTT	CASSQALAGGPNTGELFF
NA	TRBV5-8	TRBJ2-5	NA	TGTGCCAGCAGCTTGGATCAAGAGACCCAGTACTTC	CASSLDQETQYF
NA	TRBV9	TRBJ2-2	TRBD2	TGTGCCAGCAGCGTAGGTAGCGGGAGTTTTGGGGAGCTGTTTTTT	CASSVGSGSFGELFF
NA	TRBV27	TRBJ2-3	NA	TGTGCCAGCAGTCCCCCCCGGAGCCGCCCGGGGACGCAGTATTTT	CASSPPRSRPGTQYF
NA	TRBV6-5	TRBJ2-7	TRBD2	TGTGCCAGCAGTTACTCGACTAGCGGGAGGTATGAGCAGTACTTC	CASSYSTSGRYEQYF